The 12 T cell receptor beta chains presented below share a single source sample, sequenced in a study of blood T cells in healthy people across ages. It was with a sample-barcoded 5' primer and a J-beta primer mix that a second PCR of roughly 7 to 12 cycles was run. MiXCR, applied by TCRdb to the 5' RACE reads, yields one record per CDR3 protein. There are about 780,000 distinct CDR3 sequences in the sample; more than 35% occur only once, and roughly 20% lies in the top ten. The material sequenced was blood. These TCRs come from a man older than 75 in good health.

This clonotype has a handful of counts. This rearrangement joins TRBV7-8 to TRBJ2-1; either TRBD1 or TRBD2 may fit D (5 bases each). The V gene lost 6 bases and the J gene lost 5 bases, with 11 bases spanning the gap. The germline CDR1 and CDR2 sequences are SGHVS and FQNEAQ. There are 13 residues in the CDR3. DNA for the CDR3: TGTGCCAGCAGTAGGGACCTAAACAATGAGCAGTTCTTC. It codes for CASSRDLNNEQFF.

This clonotype came up a few times. The chain uses TRBV27 and TRBJ2-5; maybe TRBD2 (6 bases). CDR1 and CDR2 (germline): MNHEY, SMNVEV (reference sequence). The CDR3 runs 17 residues. With 5 bases removed from V and 5 bases from J, the gap between germline ends came to 24 bases. For the CDR3, the DNA is TGTGCCAGCAGTCCCATGACCTCCGGGACTCCGGCGGAGACCCAGTACTTC. Translation: CASSPMTSGTPAETQYF.

This clonotype was recorded a few times. V and J are TRBV29-1 and TRBJ2-5; D may be TRBD2 (5 bases). This CDR3 has 14 amino acids. The germline V and J ends were trimmed by 3 bases and 1 base, with 12 bases remaining between them. Germline CDR1 reads SQVTM; CDR2 reads ANQGSEA. CDR3: CSVEPGLRQETQYF. Here the CDR3 DNA reads TGCAGCGTTGAGCCCGGACTTCGCCAAGAGACCCAGTACTTC.

The genes are TRBV4-3 and TRBJ2-7; D remains unclear. Germline V CDR1 and CDR2: LGHNA, YSLEER. Trimming pared 0 bases from V and 0 bases from J, leaving 9 bases between. The CDR3 is 15 amino acids. CDR3 amino acids: CASSQELNPSYEQYF. CDR3 sequence (DNA): TGCGCCAGCAGCCAAGAATTGAACCCCTCCTACGAGCAGTACTTC.

The chain employs TRBV7-2 and TRBJ2-7; 9 bases agree with TRBD2. The J call is in doubt because the DNA end fits TRBJ2-5 better. Germline values: CDR1 SGHTA, CDR2 FQGNSA. CDR3 length: 16 residues. The CDR3 coding sequence is TGTGCCAGCAGCCCAAGGGCTAGCGGGGCTAGGGAGACCCAGTACTTC. Translating gives CASSPRASGARETQYF.

Comments on this clonotype: This may be a read error, as it is one base from a much larger clone. The genes are TRBV20-1 and TRBJ2-1; D gene ambiguous. Trimming left V 0 bases short and J 7 bases short, with 7 bases between. The CDR3 extends over 12 amino acids. Germline V gives CDR1 DFQATT, CDR2 SNEGSKA (reference sequence). CDR3 amino acids: CSAREVGNEQFF. CDR3 bases: TGCAGTGCTAGAGAGGTTGGGAATGAGCAGTTCTTC.

CDR3 loop: CASSQQGSYNEQFF. The CDR3 nucleotides read TGTGCCAGCAGCCAACAGGGAAGTTACAATGAGCAGTTCTTC. V gene TRBV7-3 combines with J gene TRBJ2-1; perhaps TRBD1 as D (6 bases). The CDR3 totals 14 residues. Germline V gene data show CDR1 as SGHTA and CDR2 as FQGTGA. V lost 5 bases to trimming and J lost 4 bases, with 12 bases between them.

The J gene is TRBJ2-2, the V gene TRBV29-1; D may be TRBD1 (6 bases). The CDR3 extends over 14 amino acids. CDR1 and CDR2 from the germline V gene are SQVTM and ANQGSEA. The ends were cut back, 4 bases at V and 4 bases at J, with 13 bases in the middle. CDR3 nucleotide sequence: TGCAGCGTTGCCGGGACATTGATCACCGGGGAGCTGTTTTTT. Protein sequence: CSVAGTLITGELFF.

The rearrangement joins TRBV30 to TRBJ2-3, with 8 bases identical to TRBD2. Trimming cost V 2 bases and J 7 bases; bases outside gene matches: 14. The CDR3 contains 16 residues. Germline CDR1 is GTSNPN and CDR2 is SVGIG (reference sequence). CDR3 amino acids: CAWSSGGQQIRNTQYF. The CDR3 region has the DNA TGTGCCTGGAGTAGCGGGGGACAACAAATCCGGAATACGCAGTATTTT.

There are a few counts of this clonotype. The V call is TRBV7-2, the J call TRBJ2-3, with TRBD2 matching over 14 bases. There are 16 residues in the CDR3. Germline V gene data show CDR1 as SGHTA and CDR2 as FQGNSA. V gave up 4 bases and J gave up 5 bases; unmatched junction bases: 5. CDR3 residues: CASSSGLAGERDTQYF. The CDR3 DNA reads TGTGCCAGCAGCTCGGGACTAGCGGGAGAAAGAGATACGCAGTATTTT.

This chain uses TRBV11-3 with TRBJ2-5; 9 bases map to TRBD2. With V trimmed by 0 bases and J by 3 bases, 5 bases remained unmatched. This CDR3 region has 16 residues. Germline V gives CDR1 SGHNT, CDR2 YENEEA. Written as DNA, the CDR3 is TGTGCCAGCAGCTTAGAGATCCTAGCGGGGAAAGAGACCCAGTACTTC. Its translation: CASSLEILAGKETQYF.

This rearrangement joins TRBV12-3 or TRBV12-4 to TRBJ2-3; D unclear. The CDR3 extends over 15 amino acids. V gave up 6 bases and J gave up 2 bases, with 15 bases separating them. The CDR3 spells CASRIGRPSTDTQYF. The CDR3 region has the DNA TGTGCCAGCAGAATCGGAAGACCGTCCACAGATACGCAGTATTTT.